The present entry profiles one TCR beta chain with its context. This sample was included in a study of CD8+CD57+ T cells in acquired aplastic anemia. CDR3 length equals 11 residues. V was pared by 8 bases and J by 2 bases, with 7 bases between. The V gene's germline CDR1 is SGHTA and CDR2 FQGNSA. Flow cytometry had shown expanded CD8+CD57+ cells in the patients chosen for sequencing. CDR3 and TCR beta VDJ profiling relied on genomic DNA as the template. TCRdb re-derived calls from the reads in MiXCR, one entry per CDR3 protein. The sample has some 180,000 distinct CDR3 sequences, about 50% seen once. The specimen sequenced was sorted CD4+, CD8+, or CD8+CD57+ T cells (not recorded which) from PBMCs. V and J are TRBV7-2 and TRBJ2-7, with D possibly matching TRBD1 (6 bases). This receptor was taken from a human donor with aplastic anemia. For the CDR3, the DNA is TGTGCCAGCGGACAGACCTACGAGCAGTACTTC. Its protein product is CASGQTYEQYF.